The 23 T cell receptor beta chains listed next were all sequenced from one sample in a study of blood T cell repertoires in COVID-19. Measured with immunoSEQ multiplex PCR; TCRdb has only the in-frame clones, and not every one. The data hold fewer than 150,000 clones, with around 79% observed a single time. The sequencing input was peripheral blood. Receptor source: a man aged 80 or over with acute or convalescent COVID-19.

The chain is built from TRBV11-2 and TRBJ2-7; the D gene is possibly TRBD1 (6 bases). V lost 0 bases, J lost 8 bases, and 17 bases lay in between. The V gene's germline CDR1 is SGHAT and CDR2 FQNNGV. The CDR3 is made up of 15 amino acids. CDR3 nucleotides: TGTGCCAGCAGCTTAGATTGGACTTCAGGGGCCCAGCAGTACTTC. Protein product: CASSLDWTSGAQQYF.

CDR3 loop: CASSLTSGLPYEQYF. Here the CDR3 DNA reads TGTGCCAGCAGCCTCACTAGCGGGCTTCCCTACGAGCAGTACTTC. The rearrangement joins TRBV27 to TRBJ2-7; 9 bases map to TRBD2. This CDR3 is built from 15 residues. The germline V gene encodes CDR1 MNHEY and CDR2 SMNVEV (reference sequence). The ends lost 6 bases at V and 2 bases at J; junction bases unmatched: 8.

A few counts support this clone. The V and J genes are TRBV2 and TRBJ2-7; possible D gene TRBD1, 6 bases. Trimming shortened V by 4 bases and J by 3 bases, and 16 bases separated the two germline ends. The CDR3 totals 15 residues. Germline V gene sequence: CDR1 SNHLY, CDR2 FYNNEI. CDR3 nucleotide sequence: TGTGCCAGCAGTGTCCTGCGTCAGGGGATCTACGAGCAGTACTTC. This translates into CASSVLRQGIYEQYF.

The chain employs TRBV7-2 and TRBJ2-7; 9 bases fit TRBD1. Germline CDR1 SGHTA, CDR2 FQGNSA. Losses at the gene ends were 5 bases for V and 6 bases for J; bases not matched to a gene: 8. The CDR3 sequence is 14 residues long. The CDR3 sequence is CASSPTGGWGEQYF. CDR3 DNA: TGTGCCAGCAGCCCTACAGGGGGCTGGGGCGAGCAGTACTTC.

This clone was seen a few times. The chain is built from TRBV5-1 and TRBJ2-5; D may be TRBD2 (5 bases). Germline values: CDR1 SGHRS, CDR2 YFSETQ. V was trimmed by 4 bases and J by 4 bases, leaving 14 bases between them. The CDR3 consists of 14 residues. CDR3 residues: CASSPRPGRETQYF. Here the CDR3 DNA reads TGCGCCAGCAGCCCTCGCCCTGGGAGAGAGACCCAGTACTTC.

About this clone itself: In the same sample, other DNA sequences code for this CDR3. This sequence joins TRBV19 and TRBJ1-2, with 9 nucleotides matching TRBD1. V was clipped by 4 bases and J by 4 bases; unmatched bases: 10. CDR3 size: 16 residues. The germline V gene has CDR1 LNHDA and CDR2 SQIVND (reference sequence). In DNA, the CDR3 is TGTGCCAGTAGTACCGCCGGAACAGGGGGCTCCTATGGCTACACCTTC. It encodes CASSTAGTGGSYGYTF.

This chain connects TRBV15 to TRBJ2-7; 9 bases are shared with TRBD2. The germline V gene has CDR1 LNHNV and CDR2 YYDKDF (reference sequence). The CDR3 totals 14 residues. V was pared by 8 bases and J by 0 bases, with 5 bases of the junction left unmatched. The CDR3, as DNA: TGTGCCACCTCATTTAGCGGGGGCTCCTACGAGCAGTACTTC. Protein: CATSFSGGSYEQYF.

The chain carries TRBV5-1 and TRBJ1-2; 9 bases agree with TRBD1. CDR1 and CDR2 (germline): SGHRS, YFSETQ. The junction had 7 bases not matched to a gene; V was cut back by 0 bases and J by 1 base. The CDR3 covers 17 residues. The CDR3 DNA is TGCGCCAGCAGCTTGGAACAGGGGGCGTATAATAACTATGGCTACACCTTC. Its translation is CASSLEQGAYNNYGYTF.

The rearrangement links TRBV7-2 to TRBJ1-2; D unresolved. This CDR3 comprises 14 residues. With 1 base removed from V and 7 bases from J, the gap between germline ends came to 13 bases. Germline CDR1 SGHTA, CDR2 FQGNSA. CDR3 DNA: TGTGCCAGCAGCTTAGGGCCAGGTGAAGGTGGCTACACCTTC. It yields the protein CASSLGPGEGGYTF. The variable domain in full, with the rest retrieved from reference TRBV7-2 and TRBJ1-2, is GAGVSQSPSNKVTEKGKDVELRCDPISGHTALYWYRQSLGQGLEFLIYFQGNSAPDKSGLPSDRFSAERTGGSVSTLTIQRTQQEDSAVYLCASSLGPGEGGYTFGSGTRLTVV.

The gene calls are TRBV6-5 and TRBJ2-7; 14 bases line up with TRBD2. Trimming removed 4 bases from V and 3 bases from J; junction bases left unmatched: 2. CDR1 and CDR2 (germline): MNHEY, SVGAGI. The CDR3 contains 15 residues. CDR3 loop: CASSLGLAGGYEQYF. CDR3 DNA: TGTGCCAGCAGTTTAGGACTAGCGGGGGGCTACGAGCAGTACTTC.

The chain employs TRBV30 and TRBJ2-3; 7 nucleotides align to TRBD2. The junction had 6 bases not matched to a gene; V was cut back by 3 bases and J by 6 bases. Germline loops: CDR1 GTSNPN, CDR2 SVGIG (reference sequence). This CDR3 is 13 amino acids long. CDR3 loop: CAWSAGDWDTQYF. CDR3 sequence (DNA): TGTGCCTGGAGCGCGGGGGATTGGGATACGCAGTATTTT.

This clone came up a few times. The rearrangement links TRBV6-5 to TRBJ2-7; 7 nucleotides line up with TRBD1. There are 13 residues in the CDR3. V trimming: 6 bases; J trimming: 4 bases; junction bases outside the gene matches: 6. Germline values: CDR1 MNHEY, CDR2 SVGAGI. The CDR3 bases are TGTGCCAGCAGCTCGGGACAGTATTACGAGCAGTACTTC. It encodes CASSSGQYYEQYF.

The V and J genes are TRBV7-3 and TRBJ2-2; tentative D call: TRBD2 (6 bases). The CDR3 runs to 14 residues. Trimming removed 6 bases at V and 6 bases at J, with 14 bases between. The V gene's germline CDR1 is SGHTA and CDR2 FQGTGA. The CDR3 region is CASSEGGAAGELFF. CDR3 sequence (DNA): TGTGCCAGCAGTGAAGGAGGGGCGGCCGGGGAGCTGTTTTTT.

This chain uses TRBV19 with TRBJ1-6; D not resolved. Germline-derived CDR1 and CDR2 are LNHDA and SQIVND (reference sequence). The V and J ends lost 4 bases and 10 bases respectively, with 14 bases between them. This CDR3 comprises 14 residues. CDR3 bases: TGTGCCAGTAGTAAGAGGGCTTTATGGTCACCCCTCCACTTT. Protein: CASSKRALWSPLHF.

The J gene is TRBJ2-6, the V gene TRBV12-3 or TRBV12-4; D might be TRBD1 (5 bases). This CDR3 spans 13 amino acids. With 9 bases removed from V and 3 bases from J, the gap between germline ends came to 9 bases. The chain's CDR3 is CASKGVGANVLTF. CDR3 bases: TGTGCCAGTAAAGGGGTTGGGGCCAACGTCCTGACTTTC.

The rearrangement joins TRBV27 to TRBJ1-1, with D perhaps TRBD1 (6 bases). CDR1 and CDR2 (germline): MNHEY, SMNVEV (reference sequence). V was pared by 6 bases and J by 10 bases, with 18 bases between. The CDR3 runs 13 residues. CDR3 bases: TGTGCCAGCAGGCGCGGGGGCCGTATGCCAGCTTTCTTT. This sequence encodes CASRRGGRMPAFF.

This sequence joins TRBV7-9 and TRBJ2-1, with D possibly TRBD1 on 6 matching bases. V lost 0 bases and J lost 2, with 8 bases in between. Germline CDR1 reads SEHNR; CDR2 reads FQNEAQ (reference sequence). The CDR3 runs to 15 residues. This CDR3 is CASSLAGGTYNEQFF. For the CDR3, the DNA is TGTGCCAGCAGCTTAGCAGGGGGAACCTACAATGAGCAGTTCTTC.

DNA for the CDR3: TGTGCCATCAGTGAGCCATCCGCAGGGAGGGGAGCATTCTTC. Translation: CAISEPSAGRGAFF. The chain has TRBV10-3 and TRBJ2-1, with 7 bases that match TRBD2. Germline loops: CDR1 ENHRY, CDR2 SYGVKD. The CDR3 extends over 14 amino acids. J was trimmed by 16 bases and V by 2 bases; bases with no gene match: 14.

By share of the sample, this clone is medium-sized. V and J are TRBV7-8 and TRBJ1-6, with D perhaps matching TRBD1 (6 bases). The CDR3 loop spans 16 amino acids. V lost 1 base and J lost 12, with 19 bases in between. Germline V gene data show CDR1 as SGHVS and CDR2 as FQNEAQ. For the CDR3, the DNA is TGTGCCAGCAGCTTAGTTTTTGGGGGCAGCAGGGGACCCCTCCACTTT. This sequence encodes CASSLVFGGSRGPLHF.

This sequence joins TRBV2 and TRBJ1-5; no firm D call. Trimming shortened V by 5 bases and J by 0 bases, and 11 bases separated the two germline ends. Germline CDR1 is SNHLY and CDR2 is FYNNEI. This CDR3 contains 15 residues. The CDR3 loop reads CASSPGLYSNQPQHF. CDR3 coding DNA: TGTGCCAGCAGTCCAGGACTTTATAGCAATCAGCCCCAGCATTTT.

The chain carries TRBV7-2 and TRBJ2-4; D is possibly TRBD1 (5 bases). The CDR3 has 18 residues. V was cut by 5 bases and J by 9 bases, with 29 bases left in between. CDR1 is SGHTA, CDR2 FQGNSA, per germline. CDR3 sequence (DNA): TGTGCCAGCAGCCCGCAAGTTTCGCTGGGGCCCACCTCAAGCATTCAGTACTTC. It codes for CASSPQVSLGPTSSIQYF.

V is TRBV3-1 (or the pseudogene TRBV3-2) and J is TRBJ1-3; TRBD1 is a possible D gene (5 bases). Germline lookup yields CDR1 LGHDT and CDR2 YNNKEL (reference sequence). V was shortened by 3 bases and J by 3 bases, with 6 bases between the two germline ends. There are 13 residues in the CDR3. This CDR3 reads CASSHGGGNTIYF. As DNA, the CDR3 is TGTGCCAGCAGCCACGGGGGTGGAAACACCATATATTTT.

The J gene is TRBJ1-1, the V gene TRBV19; 7 positions agree with TRBD1. This CDR3 is built from 16 residues. The V gene's germline CDR1 is LNHDA and CDR2 SQIVND (reference sequence). V lost 3 bases and J lost 3; bases outside the gene matches: 10. The CDR3 DNA follows: TGTGCCAGTAGTATCCTAACAGGGGCGCTGGACACTGAAGCTTTCTTT. It is translated as CASSILTGALDTEAFF.